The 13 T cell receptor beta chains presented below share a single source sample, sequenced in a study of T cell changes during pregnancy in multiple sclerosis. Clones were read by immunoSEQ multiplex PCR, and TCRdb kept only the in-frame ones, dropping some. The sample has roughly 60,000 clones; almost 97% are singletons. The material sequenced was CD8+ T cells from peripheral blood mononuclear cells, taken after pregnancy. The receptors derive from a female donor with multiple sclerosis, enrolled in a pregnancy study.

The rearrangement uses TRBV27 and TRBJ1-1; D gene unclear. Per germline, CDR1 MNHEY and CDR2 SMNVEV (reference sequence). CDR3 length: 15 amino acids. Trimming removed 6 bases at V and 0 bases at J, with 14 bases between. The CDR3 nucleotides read TGTGCCAGCAGATCCCGGGGAGGTCTGAACACTGAAGCTTTCTTT. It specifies CASRSRGGLNTEAFF.

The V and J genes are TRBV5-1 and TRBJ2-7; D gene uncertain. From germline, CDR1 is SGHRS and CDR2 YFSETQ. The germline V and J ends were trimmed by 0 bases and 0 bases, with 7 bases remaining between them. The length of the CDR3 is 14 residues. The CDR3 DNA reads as TGCGCCAGCAGCTTGGCCAGAAACTCCTACGAGCAGTACTTC. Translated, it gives CASSLARNSYEQYF. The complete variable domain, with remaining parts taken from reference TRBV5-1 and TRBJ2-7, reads KAGVTQTPRYLIKTRGQQVTLSCSPISGHRSVSWYQQTPGQGLQFLFEYFSETQRNKGNFPGRFSGRQFSNSRSEMNVSTLELGDSALYLCASSLARNSYEQYFGPGTRLTVT.

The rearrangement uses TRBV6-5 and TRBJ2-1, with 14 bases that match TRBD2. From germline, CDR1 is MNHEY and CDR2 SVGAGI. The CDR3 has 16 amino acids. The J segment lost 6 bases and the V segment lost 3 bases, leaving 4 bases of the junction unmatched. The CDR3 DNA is TGTGCCAGCAGTTATTCCGGGACTAGCGGGAGCAATGAGCAGTTCTTC. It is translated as CASSYSGTSGSNEQFF.

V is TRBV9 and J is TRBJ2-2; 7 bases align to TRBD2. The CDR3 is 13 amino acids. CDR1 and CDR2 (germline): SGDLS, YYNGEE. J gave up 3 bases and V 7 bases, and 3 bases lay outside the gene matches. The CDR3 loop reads CASRDYYTGELFF. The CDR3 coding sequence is TGTGCCAGCCGGGACTATTACACCGGGGAGCTGTTTTTT.

The CDR3 loop reads CASSLDKTSGDTQYF. The CDR3, as DNA: TGCGCCAGCAGCCTTGATAAGACTAGCGGAGATACGCAGTATTTT. V usage is TRBV4-3 and J usage is TRBJ2-3; 9 bases align to TRBD2. Trimming removed 4 bases from V and 5 bases from J; junction bases left unmatched: 7. This CDR3 spans 15 amino acids. Germline CDR1 LGHNA, CDR2 YSLEER.

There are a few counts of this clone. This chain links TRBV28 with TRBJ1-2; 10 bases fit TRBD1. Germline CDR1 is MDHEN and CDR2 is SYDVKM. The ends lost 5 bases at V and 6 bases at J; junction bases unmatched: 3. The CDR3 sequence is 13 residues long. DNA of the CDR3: TGTGCCAGCAGTCAGACAGGGGGCCATGGCTACACCTTC. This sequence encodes CASSQTGGHGYTF.

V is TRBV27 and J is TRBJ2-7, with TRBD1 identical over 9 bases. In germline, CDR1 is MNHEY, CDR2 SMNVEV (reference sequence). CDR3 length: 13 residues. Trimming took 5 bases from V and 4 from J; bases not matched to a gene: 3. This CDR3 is CASSRTGAYEQYF. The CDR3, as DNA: TGTGCCAGCAGTCGGACAGGGGCATACGAGCAGTACTTC.

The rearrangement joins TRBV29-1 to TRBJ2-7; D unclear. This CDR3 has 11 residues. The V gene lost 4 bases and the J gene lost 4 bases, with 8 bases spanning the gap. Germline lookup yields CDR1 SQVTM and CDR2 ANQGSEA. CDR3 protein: CSVVVDYEQYF. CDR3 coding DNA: TGCAGCGTTGTAGTTGATTACGAGCAGTACTTC.

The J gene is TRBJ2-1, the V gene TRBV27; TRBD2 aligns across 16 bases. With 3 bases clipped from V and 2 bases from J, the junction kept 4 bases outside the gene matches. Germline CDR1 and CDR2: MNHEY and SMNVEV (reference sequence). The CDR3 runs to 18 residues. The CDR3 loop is CASSLGLAGGRAYNEQFF. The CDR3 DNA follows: TGTGCCAGCAGTTTGGGACTAGCGGGAGGGAGGGCCTACAATGAGCAGTTCTTC.

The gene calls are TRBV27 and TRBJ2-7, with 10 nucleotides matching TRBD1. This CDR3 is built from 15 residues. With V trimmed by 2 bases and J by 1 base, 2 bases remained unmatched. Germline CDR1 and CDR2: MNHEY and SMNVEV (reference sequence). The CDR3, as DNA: TGTGCCAGCAGTTTAGGGACAGGGGTTTCCTACGAGCAGTACTTC. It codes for CASSLGTGVSYEQYF.

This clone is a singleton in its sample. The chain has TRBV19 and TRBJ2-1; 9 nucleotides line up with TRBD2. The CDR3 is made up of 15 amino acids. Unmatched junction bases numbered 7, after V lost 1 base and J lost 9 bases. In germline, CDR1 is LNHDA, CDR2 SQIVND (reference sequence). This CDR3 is CASSIGGRASGEQFF. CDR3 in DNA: TGTGCCAGTAGTATAGGCGGGAGGGCCTCTGGTGAGCAGTTCTTC.

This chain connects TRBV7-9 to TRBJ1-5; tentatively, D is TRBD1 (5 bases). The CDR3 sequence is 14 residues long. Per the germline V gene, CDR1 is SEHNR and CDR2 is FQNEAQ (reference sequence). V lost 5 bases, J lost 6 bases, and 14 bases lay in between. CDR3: CASSPNTGGQPQHF. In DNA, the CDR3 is TGTGCCAGCAGCCCCAACACCGGGGGTCAGCCCCAGCATTTT.

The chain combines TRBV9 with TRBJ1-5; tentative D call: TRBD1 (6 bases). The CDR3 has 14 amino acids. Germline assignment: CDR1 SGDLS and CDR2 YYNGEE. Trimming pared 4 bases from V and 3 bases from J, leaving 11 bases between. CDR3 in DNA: TGTGCCAGCAGCCAGGGGAGTGACAATCAGCCCCAGCATTTT. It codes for CASSQGSDNQPQHF.